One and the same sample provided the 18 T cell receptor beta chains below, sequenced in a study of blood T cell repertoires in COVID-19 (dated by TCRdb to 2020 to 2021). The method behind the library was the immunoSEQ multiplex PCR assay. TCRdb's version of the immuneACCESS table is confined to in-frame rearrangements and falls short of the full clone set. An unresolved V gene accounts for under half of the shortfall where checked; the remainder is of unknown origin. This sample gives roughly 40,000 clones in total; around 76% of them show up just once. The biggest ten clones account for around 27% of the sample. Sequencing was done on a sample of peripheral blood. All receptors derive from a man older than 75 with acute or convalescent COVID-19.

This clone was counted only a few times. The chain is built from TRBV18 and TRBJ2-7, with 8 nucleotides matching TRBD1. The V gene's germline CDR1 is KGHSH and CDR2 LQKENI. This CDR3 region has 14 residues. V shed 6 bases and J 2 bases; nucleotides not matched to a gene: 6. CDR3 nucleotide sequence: TGTGCCAGCTCCCCGACAGGGGTCCCCTACGAGCAGTACTTC. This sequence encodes CASSPTGVPYEQYF.

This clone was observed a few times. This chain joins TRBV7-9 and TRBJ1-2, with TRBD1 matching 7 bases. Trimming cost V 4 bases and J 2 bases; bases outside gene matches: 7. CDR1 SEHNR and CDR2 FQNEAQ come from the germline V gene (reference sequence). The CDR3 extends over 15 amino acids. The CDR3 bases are TGTGCCAGCAGCTCCCGGACGACAGGGAACTATGGCTACACCTTC. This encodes CASSSRTTGNYGYTF.

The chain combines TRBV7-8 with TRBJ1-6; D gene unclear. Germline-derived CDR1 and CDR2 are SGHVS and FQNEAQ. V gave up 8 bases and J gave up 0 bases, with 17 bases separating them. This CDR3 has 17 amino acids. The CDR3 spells CASRVNSGNSYNSPLHF. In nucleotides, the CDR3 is TGTGCCAGCCGCGTAAATTCGGGAAACTCCTATAATTCACCCCTCCACTTT.

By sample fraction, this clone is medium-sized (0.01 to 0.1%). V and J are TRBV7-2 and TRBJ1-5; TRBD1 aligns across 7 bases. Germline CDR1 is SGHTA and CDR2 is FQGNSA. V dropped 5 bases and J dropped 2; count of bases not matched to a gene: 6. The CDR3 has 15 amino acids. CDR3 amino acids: CASSIRQGGNQPQHF. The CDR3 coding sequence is TGTGCCAGCAGCATAAGACAGGGCGGCAATCAGCCCCAGCATTTT.

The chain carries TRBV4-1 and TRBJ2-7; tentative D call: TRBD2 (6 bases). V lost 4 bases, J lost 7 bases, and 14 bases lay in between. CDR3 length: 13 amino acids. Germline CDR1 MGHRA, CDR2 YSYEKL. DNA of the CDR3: TGCGCCAGCAGCCCCCGGGGGATTACGGAGCAGTACTTC. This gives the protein CASSPRGITEQYF.

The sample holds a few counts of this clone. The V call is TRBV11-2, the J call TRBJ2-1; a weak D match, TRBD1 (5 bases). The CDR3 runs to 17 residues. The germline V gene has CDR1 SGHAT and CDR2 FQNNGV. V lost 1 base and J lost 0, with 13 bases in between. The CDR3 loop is CASSLAGQRSSYNEQFF. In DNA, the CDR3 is TGTGCCAGCAGCTTAGCCGGACAACGCAGCTCCTACAATGAGCAGTTCTTC.

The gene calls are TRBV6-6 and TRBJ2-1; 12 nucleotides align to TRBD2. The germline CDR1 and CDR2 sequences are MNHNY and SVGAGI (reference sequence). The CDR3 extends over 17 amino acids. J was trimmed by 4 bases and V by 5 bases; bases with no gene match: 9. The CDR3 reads CASSPTPGLAGYNEQFF. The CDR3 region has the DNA TGTGCCAGCAGTCCTACACCGGGACTAGCGGGTTACAATGAGCAGTTCTTC.

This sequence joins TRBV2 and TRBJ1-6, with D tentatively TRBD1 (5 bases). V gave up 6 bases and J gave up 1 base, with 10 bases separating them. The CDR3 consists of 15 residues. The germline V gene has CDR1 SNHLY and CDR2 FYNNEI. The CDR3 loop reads CASSEQGSYNSPLHF. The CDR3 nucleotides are TGTGCCAGCAGCGAGCAGGGTTCCTATAATTCACCCCTCCACTTT.

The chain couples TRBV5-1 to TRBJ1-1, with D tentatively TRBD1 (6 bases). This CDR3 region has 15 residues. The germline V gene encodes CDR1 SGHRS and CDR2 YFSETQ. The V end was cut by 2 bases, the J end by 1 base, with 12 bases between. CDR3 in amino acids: CASSFQGSPNTEAFF. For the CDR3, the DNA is TGCGCCAGCAGCTTCCAGGGGAGTCCGAACACTGAAGCTTTCTTT.

The CDR3 here is CASSLPLSTLPDEQFF. CDR3 DNA: TGCGCCAGCAGCTTACCTCTGTCCACCCTACCTGATGAGCAGTTCTTC. The J gene is TRBJ2-1, the V gene TRBV5-1; no clear D gene. Trimming took off 2 bases at V and 8 bases at J, with 20 bases between the two ends. This CDR3 is built from 16 residues. CDR1 SGHRS and CDR2 YFSETQ come from the germline V gene.

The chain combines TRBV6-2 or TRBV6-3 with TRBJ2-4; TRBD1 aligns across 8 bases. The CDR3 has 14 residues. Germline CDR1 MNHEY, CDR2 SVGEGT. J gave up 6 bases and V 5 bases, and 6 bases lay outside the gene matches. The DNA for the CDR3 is TGTGCCAGCAGTCATCAGGGGGCTAGAAACATTCAGTACTTC. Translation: CASSHQGARNIQYF.

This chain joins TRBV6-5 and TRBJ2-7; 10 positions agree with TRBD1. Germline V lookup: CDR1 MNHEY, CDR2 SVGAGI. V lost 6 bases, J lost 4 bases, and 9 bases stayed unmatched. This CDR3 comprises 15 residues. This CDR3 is CASRSAGTGAYEQYF. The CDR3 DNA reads TGTGCCAGCAGGTCCGCCGGGACAGGGGCTTACGAGCAGTACTTC.

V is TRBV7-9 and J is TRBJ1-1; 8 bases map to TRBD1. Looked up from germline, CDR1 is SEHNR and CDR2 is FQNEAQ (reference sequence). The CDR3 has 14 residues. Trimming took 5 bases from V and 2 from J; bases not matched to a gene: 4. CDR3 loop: CASSHTGGNTEAFF. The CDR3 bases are TGTGCCAGCAGCCATACAGGGGGTAACACTGAAGCTTTCTTT.

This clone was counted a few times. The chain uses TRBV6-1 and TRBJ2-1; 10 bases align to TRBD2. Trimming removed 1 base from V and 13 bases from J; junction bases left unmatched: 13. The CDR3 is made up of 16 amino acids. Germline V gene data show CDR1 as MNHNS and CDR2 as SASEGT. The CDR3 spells CASSEGGGAGGPGQFF. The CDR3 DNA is TGTGCCAGCAGTGAAGGAGGGGGAGCGGGGGGGCCGGGACAGTTCTTC.

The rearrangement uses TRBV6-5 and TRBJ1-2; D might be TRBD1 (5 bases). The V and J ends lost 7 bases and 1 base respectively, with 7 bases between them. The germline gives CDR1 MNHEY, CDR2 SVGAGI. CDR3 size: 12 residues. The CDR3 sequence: CASTRGNYGYTF. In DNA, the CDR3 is TGTGCCAGCACAAGGGGTAACTATGGCTACACCTTC.

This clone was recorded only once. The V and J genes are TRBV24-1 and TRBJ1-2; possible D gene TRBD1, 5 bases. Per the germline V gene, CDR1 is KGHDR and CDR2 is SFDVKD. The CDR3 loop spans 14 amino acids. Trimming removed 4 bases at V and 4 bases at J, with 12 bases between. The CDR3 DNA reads TGTGCCACCAGTGAACCCTGGCAGGGCTATGGCTACACCTTC. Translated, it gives CATSEPWQGYGYTF.

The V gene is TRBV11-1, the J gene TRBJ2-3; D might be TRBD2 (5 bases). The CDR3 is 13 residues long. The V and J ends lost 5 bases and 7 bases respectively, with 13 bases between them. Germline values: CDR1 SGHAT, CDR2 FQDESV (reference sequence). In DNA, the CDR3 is TGTGCCAGCAGCCCTGCCGGACTCAATACGCAGTATTTT. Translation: CASSPAGLNTQYF.

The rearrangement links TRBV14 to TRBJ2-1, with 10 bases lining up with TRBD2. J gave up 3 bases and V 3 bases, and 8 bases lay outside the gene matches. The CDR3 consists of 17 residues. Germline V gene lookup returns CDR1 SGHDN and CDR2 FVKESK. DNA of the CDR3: TGTGCCAGCAGCCATGGAAGCGGGAGGGCCGTCTACAATGAGCAGTTCTTC. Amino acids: CASSHGSGRAVYNEQFF.